The text below deals with one T cell receptor beta chain. The antigen is unknown. There were at least 5 micrograms of total RNA extracted from every sample. This entry comes from a study of blood T cells in healthy people across ages. Overall study results and limits: It was not possible, with unsorted PBMCs, to conclusively compare naive and antigen-experienced cells. TCR beta diversity, measured per million T cells, fell in a roughly linear way with age. More naive CD4+ cells and higher diversity were found in long-lived than in aged donors.

A J-beta primer mix and a sample-barcoded 5' primer were used in a second PCR of about 7 to 12 cycles. TCRdb passed the 5' RACE reads through MiXCR, listing each CDR3 protein once. The table lists over 1,200,000 distinct CDR3 sequences, approximately 63% of them singletons. V shed 4 bases and J shed 3 bases, with 13 bases lying between them. Germline V gives CDR1 MGHRA, CDR2 YSYEKL. CDR3 length equals 15 residues. The chain is built from TRBV4-1 and TRBJ2-1; D is possibly TRBD1 or TRBD2 (5 bases each). The TCR was taken from a man younger than 35 in good health. The sample consisted of blood. The CDR3 sequence is CASSPDEGRYNEQFF. Here the CDR3 DNA reads TGCGCCAGCAGCCCGGACGAGGGGCGCTACAATGAGCAGTTCTTC.